In this sample, the clone carrying this T cell receptor (beta chain) turned up many times. Its antigen remains unknown. The CDR3 is made up of 11 amino acids. The germline CDR1 and CDR2 sequences are MNHNY and SVGAGI (reference sequence). V shed 8 bases and J shed 9 bases, with 11 bases lying between them. One entry per CDR3 protein results from TCRdb running MiXCR on the RT-PCR reads. The sample lists around 540,000 distinct CDR3 sequences, 10% to 15% occurring once. The sample is drawn from a study of response to subunit inactivated influenza vaccine. Study-wide results and limits: Seasonal influenza vaccination, on each occasion, was suggested by the authors to recruit few new T cells.

The sequence derives from a man aged 50-59 years who received an inactivated influenza vaccine. V is TRBV6-6 and J is TRBJ2-1; D is ambiguous. This sample comprised PBMCs from blood, obtained on the day of vaccination. In DNA, the CDR3 is TGTGCCAGCGGGGATTATACTGAGCAGTTCTTC. The encoded protein is CASGDYTEQFF.